The rows below give T cell receptor beta chains drawn from one sample of a study of T-cell reconstitution after alpha-beta-depleted transplantation in children. Each CDR3 protein is one row after TCRdb ran MiXCR on the PCR reads. This sample has around 500,000 distinct CDR3 sequences, with more than 20% found just once. The sequences come from PBMCs, mostly from graft donor cells, collected 360 days after TCRalphabeta/CD19-depleted stem cell transplant. The origin of the receptors is a boy under two years old who had a stem cell transplant for acute myeloid leukemia, so the T cells may come from the graft donor. Each CDR3 is given with its conserved first and last residue.

cdr3_aa	v_call	j_call
CASSLASTAGNTIYF	TRBV7-2	TRBJ1-3
CASSDDRGPYNEQFF	TRBV2	TRBJ2-1
CSSGWAEETQYF	TRBV29-1	TRBJ2-5
CASSEGRGPNYGYTF	TRBV9	TRBJ1-2
CASSRTGRANTGELFF	TRBV6-1	TRBJ2-2
CTGRPGARNEQFF	TRBV20-1	TRBJ2-1
CATSDPNRGVPEAFF	TRBV24-1	TRBJ1-1
CASSLDRGNTDTQYF	TRBV7-2	TRBJ2-3
CASSLDGGPYNEQFF	TRBV28	TRBJ2-1
CASSQERAGVDTGELFF	TRBV4-2	TRBJ2-2
CASSQWGTGTEAFF	TRBV6-1	TRBJ1-1
CSVGGAGFEQYF	TRBV29-1	TRBJ2-7
CSANTDEAFF	TRBV29-1	TRBJ1-1
CSARDRRATDTQYF	TRBV20-1	TRBJ2-3
CSARDGGLGYGYTF	TRBV20-1	TRBJ1-2
CASSLGTGVGNEKLFF	TRBV5-5	TRBJ1-4
CASSPISRGGADTQYF	TRBV7-9	TRBJ2-3
CASCVDRVNEQFF	TRBV5-1	TRBJ2-1
CASSLSGPVQETQYF	TRBV7-9	TRBJ2-5
CASSKPGNYGYTF	TRBV5-1	TRBJ1-2
CASSPPQGNRRNTEAFF	TRBV18	TRBJ1-1
CASSSGYSNQPQHF	TRBV6-5	TRBJ1-5
CASSFHRGPEDTQYF	TRBV5-1	TRBJ2-3
CASSYVGDGYTF	TRBV6-6	TRBJ1-2
CASREQVVVTQYF	TRBV28	TRBJ2-5
CSASRTGGVYNEQFF	TRBV20-1	TRBJ2-1
CASSYSEGFYGYTF	TRBV6-2/TRBV6-3	TRBJ1-2
CATSRGTANTGELFF	TRBV15	TRBJ2-2
CASSFALGTVGTEAFF	TRBV12-3/TRBV12-4	TRBJ1-1
CSAREGSQPAKNIQYF	TRBV20-1	TRBJ2-4
CSARGRGPYDGYTF	TRBV20-1	TRBJ1-2
CASIVPSQTGELFF	TRBV7-9	TRBJ2-2
CSVDRQGFHGYTF	TRBV29-1	TRBJ1-2
CATSISSGANVLTF	TRBV15	TRBJ2-6
CASSLREGKYLFF	TRBV12-3/TRBV12-4	TRBJ1-4
CASSLAIVGRGDTQYF	TRBV5-1	TRBJ2-3
CASSPGGDLLTDTQYF	TRBV7-9	TRBJ2-3
CSAKQGSNSPLHF	TRBV20-1	TRBJ1-6
CASIAPGLTDTQYF	TRBV28	TRBJ2-3
CSASWGAGNIQYF	TRBV20-1	TRBJ2-4